This T cell receptor beta chain was obtained from a study of type 1 and type 2 diabetes patients. Genomic DNA was the PCR template. The TCR beta CDR3 region was amplified using 30 forward and 13 reverse primers. In TCRdb, the multiplex PCR reads were re-called with MiXCR into one record per CDR3 protein. The sample includes about 270,000 distinct CDR3 sequences, around 47% seen only once; the top ten take roughly 15%. V trimming: 5 bases; J trimming: 1 base; junction bases outside the gene matches: 4. CDR1 is SGHTA and CDR2 is FQGNSA in the germline V gene. CDR3 size: 15 residues. The sequence was obtained from a man aged 18-30 years with type 2 diabetes. Source material: peripheral blood mononuclear cells (PBMCs). The chain links TRBV7-2 to TRBJ2-3, with 9 bases identical to TRBD1. The CDR3 nucleotides read TGTGCCAGCAGCGAAGGGACAGGGCGCACAGATACGCAGTATTTT. The encoded protein is CASSEGTGRTDTQYF.